A single sample is the source of the 16 T cell receptor beta chains below, sequenced in a study of yellow fever vaccine responses in identical twins. From the RT-PCR reads, TCRdb called clonotypes with MiXCR, one entry per CDR3 protein. Of about 18,000 distinct CDR3 sequences in the sample, approximately 63% are singletons; the top ten hold less than 9.5%. The sample was T cells from blood (PBMCs), unsorted or a sorted subset (not recorded which), taken before or after yellow fever vaccination (not recorded which). These receptors were obtained from a woman under 30 who received the yellow fever vaccine.

CDR3 coding DNA: TGTGCCAGTAGTAATCCTTCAGGGGGTTTTGGCACTGAAGCTTTCTTT. Translated: CASSNPSGGFGTEAFF. This sequence joins TRBV19 and TRBJ1-1; TRBD1 aligns across 7 bases. The germline gives CDR1 LNHDA, CDR2 SQIVND (reference sequence). The CDR3 loop spans 16 amino acids. The ends lost 4 bases at V and 4 bases at J; junction bases unmatched: 12.

The chain couples TRBV29-1 to TRBJ1-3; the D is unclear. The V end was cut by 5 bases, the J end by 0 bases, with 8 bases between. The CDR3 totals 13 residues. Per the germline V gene, CDR1 is SQVTM and CDR2 is ANQGSEA. The CDR3 bases are TGCAGCGTTCTCCTCAACTCTGGAAACACCATATATTTT. Protein: CSVLLNSGNTIYF. The full variable domain, completed using reference TRBV29-1 and TRBJ1-3, is SAVISQKPSRDICQRGTSLTIQCQVDSQVTMMFWYRQQPGQSLTLIATANQGSEATYESGFVIDKFPISRPNLTFSTLTVSNMSPEDSSIYLCSVLLNSGNTIYFGEGSWLTVV.

V and J are TRBV10-1 and TRBJ2-7; D perhaps matches TRBD1 (6 bases). This CDR3 has 14 residues. V shed 1 base and J shed 3 bases, with 10 bases lying between them. CDR1 is WNHNN, CDR2 SYGVQD, per germline (reference sequence). CDR3 DNA: TGCGCCAGCAGTGAGTACGGGACAATCTACGAGCAGTACGTC. This encodes CASSEYGTIYEQYV.

This chain joins TRBV18 and TRBJ1-3; D might be TRBD1 (5 bases). The germline V and J ends were trimmed by 5 bases and 1 base, with 12 bases remaining between them. The CDR3 is 15 amino acids. In germline, CDR1 is KGHSH, CDR2 LQKENI. CDR3 sequence (DNA): TGTGCCAGCTCATTCGGGACGCCTTCTGGAAACACCATATATTTT. Protein sequence: CASSFGTPSGNTIYF.

This clonotype occurred a few times. The chain links TRBV20-1 to TRBJ2-7; 12 nucleotides agree with TRBD2. The CDR3 covers 13 residues. V was pared by 4 bases and J by 4 bases, with 2 bases of the junction left unmatched. CDR1 and CDR2 from the germline V gene are DFQATT and SNEGSKA (reference sequence). The CDR3 DNA reads TGCAGTGCTACCCTAGCGGGAGGGTACGAGCAGTACTTC. Translated: CSATLAGGYEQYF.

The chain joins TRBV11-3 to TRBJ1-1, with no clear D. Germline CDR1 SGHNT, CDR2 YENEEA. The CDR3 covers 15 residues. V lost 6 bases to trimming and J lost 0 bases, with 14 bases between them. The CDR3 spells CASSLYGVMNTEAFF. DNA of the CDR3: TGTGCCAGCAGTCTCTACGGGGTCATGAACACTGAAGCTTTCTTT.

This clonotype was picked up a small number of times. The chain links TRBV29-1 to TRBJ1-1, with D perhaps matching TRBD1 (5 bases). CDR1 and CDR2 from the germline V gene are SQVTM and ANQGSEA. CDR3 length: 11 amino acids. Trimming left V 7 bases short and J 1 base short, with 7 bases between. The CDR3 sequence is CSAGRNTEAFF. The CDR3 region has the DNA TGCAGCGCGGGACGGAACACTGAAGCTTTCTTT.

The chain combines TRBV18 with TRBJ1-2; D gene ambiguous. Germline V gene lookup returns CDR1 KGHSH and CDR2 LQKENI. Trimming cost V 4 bases and J 8 bases, with 14 bases left between them. The CDR3 spans 13 residues. This CDR3 reads CASSRAPSEGYTF. In DNA form, the CDR3 reads TGTGCCAGCTCACGGGCCCCTTCTGAGGGCTACACCTTC.

This clonotype was counted only a few times. CDR3 nucleotides: TGTGCCAGCTCCCACCGTTCGATCTTAACAGGGAGTCAGCCCCAGCATTTT. Translation: CASSHRSILTGSQPQHF. This chain uses TRBV18 with TRBJ1-5, with D perhaps matching TRBD1 (6 bases). This CDR3 is 17 amino acids long. V dropped 6 bases and J dropped 6 bases, with 24 bases sitting between them. CDR1 and CDR2 from the germline V gene are KGHSH and LQKENI.

The chain uses TRBV12-3 or TRBV12-4 and TRBJ2-1, with D possibly matching TRBD2 (5 bases). V shed 5 bases and J shed 8 bases, with 28 bases lying between them. This CDR3 spans 18 amino acids. CDR3 coding DNA: TGTGCCAGCAGTGTAACAAGAACGGGGTCTACCACGGTCCATGAGCAGTTCTTC. The encoded protein is CASSVTRTGSTTVHEQFF.

The CDR3 loop is CAISSGTGVSYEQYV. In DNA, the CDR3 is TGTGCCATCAGTTCCGGGACAGGGGTCTCCTACGAGCAGTACGTC. The chain is built from TRBV10-3 and TRBJ2-7; TRBD1 agrees at 10 bases. This CDR3 comprises 15 residues. Germline V lookup: CDR1 ENHRY, CDR2 SYGVKD. The trim removed 5 bases at V and 0 bases at J, leaving 4 bases unmatched.

This clonotype appeared a single time. The chain joins TRBV2 to TRBJ2-1; either TRBD1 or TRBD2 may supply D (5 bases each). The germline V gene encodes CDR1 SNHLY and CDR2 FYNNEI. The ends were cut back, 6 bases at V and 9 bases at J, with 9 bases in the middle. The CDR3 loop spans 11 amino acids. The CDR3 region is CASSAGGEQFF. CDR3 sequence (DNA): TGTGCCAGCAGCGCTGGGGGTGAGCAGTTCTTC.

The chain recombines TRBV27 with TRBJ1-2, with 8 bases that match TRBD1. This CDR3 comprises 15 residues. The germline gives CDR1 MNHEY, CDR2 SMNVEV (reference sequence). Losses at the gene ends were 5 bases for V and 2 bases for J; bases not matched to a gene: 7. The CDR3 here is CASSETGGPNYGYTF. The CDR3, as DNA: TGTGCCAGCAGTGAAACAGGGGGACCAAACTATGGCTACACCTTC.

The rearrangement links TRBV18 to TRBJ1-1; 7 bases are a match to TRBD1. V shed 5 bases, J shed 4 bases, and the junction held 13 bases outside the gene matches. The CDR3 consists of 16 residues. Germline V gives CDR1 KGHSH, CDR2 LQKENI. CDR3 DNA sequence: TGTGCCAGCTCAGGCACAATACAGGGGACCCCCACTGAAGCTTTCTTT. Its translation is CASSGTIQGTPTEAFF.

The chain uses TRBV28 and TRBJ1-1; D is unclear. This CDR3 comprises 12 residues. Germline CDR1 is MDHEN and CDR2 is SYDVKM. The V end was cut by 6 bases, the J end by 5 bases, with 10 bases between. The chain's CDR3 is CASRILGTEAFF. The DNA of the CDR3 is TGTGCCAGCAGGATTCTGGGGACTGAAGCTTTCTTT.

The chain carries TRBV10-3 and TRBJ1-2; 10 positions match TRBD1. Trimming removed 6 bases from V and 7 bases from J; junction bases left unmatched: 5. Germline V CDR1 and CDR2: ENHRY, SYGVKD. This CDR3 comprises 13 residues. The CDR3 DNA reads as TGTGCCATCAGGAGACAGGGGGCCGGTGGCTACACCTTC. This encodes CAIRRQGAGGYTF.